This T cell receptor (beta chain) was identified during a study of cytomegalovirus exposure and HLA in healthy donors listed by TCRdb under 2017. Study-wide context: An earlier analysis of several hundred of the donors reported 276 Gb of sequence data and 120 million or so unique TCR beta sequences from 150 million to 200 million T cells. About 280 gigabases of sequencing data and tens of millions of unique TCR sequences made up an early release that covered over 550 HLA-typed donors. Among the approximately 400 genotyped donors, 81% belonged to the genetic ancestry cluster associated with self-reported Caucasian donors. The study aimed to test whether signatures of past pathogen exposure could be identified by cataloging public T cell receptors. The study used immunosequencing to profile the T cell repertoires of 600 to 850 subjects and linked those repertoires to cytomegalovirus serostatus. A separate validation cohort of 100 to 150 different subjects was used in addition to the 666-subject first cohort. To predict cytomegalovirus infection status, the study brought together high-throughput TCR immunosequencing, statistical association of individual TCRs with disease status, and machine learning. In a later analysis, previously published TCR beta repertoires from roughly 710 donors were re-analyzed and high-resolution HLA genotyping was added so that TCR occurrence patterns could be studied. Rather than drawing on any new phenotypic data, the later analysis identified candidate immune exposures from TCR beta sequences and the way those sequences occurred across donors. To decide whether each TCR beta V gene segment behaved as functional or pseudogenic, an earlier analysis of 587 of the donors relied on high-throughput TCR beta sequencing. Donor age, sex, ethnicity and CMV serostatus were collected together with the repertoire data. A later genetic analysis used genome-wide SNP genotypes for about three fifths of the 666 donors, treating that subset as a discovery cohort. Every repertoire in the discovery cohort had been generated on one and the same sequencing platform. Both class I and class II loci were covered by HLA typing, at four-digit resolution. Typing coverage differed by locus: A, B, C, DRB1 and DQB1 were typed in roughly 620-630 donors, DQA1 in approximately 520, DPA1 in around 580, and DPB1 in around 440. Several DR-DQ haplotypes were handled as single units for association and clustering because linkage in the cohort was strong. On average, over 200,000 unique TCR beta nucleotide sequences were sequenced per donor among some 420 genotyped donors of the cohort, with approximately 18% of those sequences being non-productive. Overall study outcomes, separate from this receptor: Because HLA typing was unavailable for some donors at each locus, only the typed subset was used in association tests. An association between a missense DCLRE1C variant and V-gene and J-gene trimming of TCR beta chains was found in a later genetic analysis and replicated in an independent cohort. In a later analysis, several top co-occurrence clusters were reported to appear linked to parvovirus B19, influenza, CMV and Epstein-Barr virus. Sequencing depth was assumed to be roughly uniform across donors in the presence/absence analyses, though that assumption may not hold. A total of around 150 TCR beta chains were listed by the study as associated with cytomegalovirus. Only TCR beta chains were sequenced in this cohort, and the absence of alpha or paired-chain data limited detectable features. Immune exposure information for the cohort was limited to CMV serostatus. The authors suggested that the approach could potentially be generalized to other disease states and immunological phenotypes. According to a later analysis, most CMV-associated TCR beta chains appeared to be HLA-restricted, and the HLA associations seemed to be driven largely by CMV exposure. Compared with the roughly 710-donor mean, donors in an Asian-associated ancestry cluster had fewer N-insertions in productive TCRs, according to a later genetic analysis. In an earlier analysis of 450 to 750 of the donors, most TCR beta V segments appeared in productive rearrangements about 87% or about 30% of the time, broadly matching IMGT annotations. A further reported finding was that TCR beta sequences accurately predicted the HLA-A and HLA-B alleles for most subjects in the first cohort. Strong co-occurrence of HLA alleles, especially DR and DQ, made assigning TCR associations to individual alleles difficult. At a false discovery rate of 0.05, a later analysis linked about 17,000 TCR beta sequences to specific HLA alleles. Over 15 rarely observed V segments, including chromosome 9 orphons, were excluded from the earlier analysis of almost 600 of the donors because counts were too low. Across donors, most TCR sequences were observed very rarely, whereas some public TCRs were present in many individuals. A cluster of highly shared sequence variants was judged likely to be a technical artifact of the sequencing pipeline. A few of the identified cytomegalovirus-associated TCR beta chains were confirmed in vitro to be specific for cytomegalovirus antigens. The 87-base-pair reads could not distinguish some IMGT-functional V segments, including TRBV6-2 and TRBV6-3, so those segments were excluded. The classifier was reported to diagnose cytomegalovirus status with high specificity and sensitivity in both the original and validation cohorts. In a later analysis, HLA-associated TCR beta chains were found to be more clonally expanded and to have lower generation probabilities than equally common non-associated chains. According to a later analysis, TCR association rates differed among HLA loci, with DRB1 alleles showing the most associated TCRs and HLA-C alleles showing the fewest. Linkage disequilibrium might explain the correlated functional status among segregating V segments, but an unknown experimental factor could not be ruled out.

The germline V gene encodes CDR1 SGDLS and CDR2 YYNGEE. Its CDR3 holds 14 amino acids, cysteine through phenylalanine. Only the CDR3 portion is preserved as DNA: 42 bases, with reading frame beginning at the first base. Libraries were made using the immunoSEQ multiplex PCR assay. For the multiplex PCR, a mixture combining 60 forward primers for TCR Vbeta segments and 13 reverse primers for TCR Jbeta segments was used. The CDR3 region of rearranged TCR beta genes was amplified from genomic DNA by a multiplex PCR assay. Amplified TCR beta libraries were sequenced as 87-base-pair reads on the Illumina HiSeq System. Regarding the original processing steps: In a later analysis, tens of millions of unique TCR beta chains were counted across the roughly 610 repertoires, and roughly 11 million of these chains were shared by at least two donors. Raw reads were error-corrected and collapsed into unique sequences with a nearest-neighbor algorithm that merged closely related sequences to remove PCR and sequencing errors. V, D and J gene segments were assigned by aligning CDR3 sequences to IMGT reference sequences. For a sequence to be retained, a match of at least six nucleotides to both a V gene segment and a J gene segment was required. A rearrangement counted as productive if the CDR3 had no stop codons and remained in frame with V and J, and every other rearrangement counted as non-productive. Following IMGT convention, CDR3 was defined as the stretch from the second conserved V-encoded cysteine up to the conserved J-encoded phenylalanine. Sequences without an unambiguous match to a single V gene segment were excluded from the earlier analysis of 587 of the donors. An earlier analysis of a few hundred of the donors classified V segments as functional when productive rearrangements were above 56.7% and as segregating when the standard deviation between donors was above 5%. A statistical classification framework was built to diagnose cytomegalovirus status from the catalog of TCR beta chain sequences. In a later analysis, TCR nucleotide sequences were compared against IMGT/GENE-DB human TR gene sequences so that V and J genes could be assigned. The TCRdist pipeline was used in a later analysis to assign CDR3 sequences and most-parsimonious VDJ recombination scenarios. A later analysis defined each TCR beta chain by its CDR3 amino acid sequence plus V-gene family, and excluded reads lacking a unique V-gene family. A later analysis removed 500 to 650 highly shared, low-generation-probability nucleotide sequences to deal with suspected cross-contamination and a sequencing artifact. In a later analysis, a clonal expansion index was calculated for each public chain from normalized within-repertoire ranks of inferred template counts. A later analysis computed generation probabilities with a VDJ recombination model fitted to out-of-frame rearrangements, and checked the results against IGoR. In a later analysis, hypergeometric tests were used to score TCR-TCR, TCR-HLA and TCR-CMV co-occurrence, with a repertoire-size bias correction applied to TCR pairs. In a later analysis, false discovery rates were estimated by permuting HLA or CMV assignments 20 times. In a later analysis, co-occurring TCRs were grouped using DBSCAN, and TCRdist sequence similarity was added for clustering within HLA-allele-positive subsets. For co-occurrence clustering, repertoires with fewer than 30,000 or more than 120,000 public chains were excluded, along with 5 or 6 repertoires with anomalous nucleotide sharing. TCRdb provides this immuneACCESS table in a form limited to in-frame rearrangements. Some clones are lacking; in checked studies, under half of them reflect an unresolved V gene, and why the rest are absent is not known. V and J calls and clone size are copied from that table; D and trimming were computed from the DNA. The sample table shows roughly 200,000 clones, and 77% are seen once. The ten largest clones capture around 2.2% of the sample.

In total, approximately 690 healthy bone marrow donors made up the cohort. At the time of sampling, all cohort members were nominally healthy, though unrecorded immune exposures were likely present. The donor was CMV seropositive and belonged to the group of some 290 seropositive cohort members. Every donor gave a peripheral blood sample, and the peripheral blood mononuclear cells from that sample were used for TCR beta sequencing. The Qiagen DNeasy Blood Extraction Kit was used to extract genomic DNA from the blood cell samples. Worth noting for this clone: The clone's antigen remains unknown. Per-nucleotide qualities are absent, and no much larger clonotype sits a single base away.

The receptor was derived from a woman in her twenties or thirties in good health and CMV-seropositive. The chain is made from TRBV9 and TRBJ2-5, and 8 junction bases match TRBD1. The DNA end is more similar to TRBJ2-7, so the J call may be wrong. Specimen: PBMCs. The CDR3 has the sequence CASGRQGTGYEQYF. The DNA sequence is TGTGCCAGCGGAAGACAGGGGACGGGATACGAGCAGTACTTC.